What follows are 30 T cell receptor beta chains derived from one specimen sequenced in a study of T cells after yellow fever vaccination. TCRdb reprocessed the 5' RACE reads with MiXCR, giving one entry per CDR3 protein. The top ten clones hold about 15% of a sample with hundreds of thousands of distinct CDR3 sequences, around 6.5% of them seen once. The material was PBMCs, obtained 5 days after the yellow fever booster vaccination. These TCRs come from a man aged 30 to 39 who received the YFV17D yellow fever vaccine.

V gene TRBV7-2 combines with J gene TRBJ2-1; 8 bases are a match to TRBD1. The CDR3 runs 14 residues. V gave up 5 bases and J gave up 7 bases; unmatched junction bases: 7. Germline assignment: CDR1 SGHTA and CDR2 FQGNSA. CDR3 nucleotide sequence: TGTGCCAGCAGCCAAAGACAGGGGCCGAATGAGCAGTTCTTC. Amino acids: CASSQRQGPNEQFF.

In its sample, this clonotype was seen a few times. The chain recombines TRBV11-2 with TRBJ2-1; 7 bases match TRBD1. The CDR3 length is 15 residues. Trimming cost V 4 bases and J 4 bases; bases outside gene matches: 7. Per the germline V gene, CDR1 is SGHAT and CDR2 is FQNNGV. CDR3 in DNA: TGTGCCAGCAGCTACGGGACAGCGACATACAATGAGCAGTTCTTC. Translation: CASSYGTATYNEQFF. The full variable domain, with the rest looked up from reference TRBV11-2 and TRBJ2-1, is EAGVAQSPRYKIIEKRQSVAFWCNPISGHATLYWYQQILGQGPKLLIQFQNNGVVDDSQLPKDRFSAERLKGVDSTLKIQPAKLEDSAVYLCASSYGTATYNEQFFGPGTRLTVL.

The chain has TRBV6-4 and TRBJ2-1; maybe TRBD1 (6 bases). The CDR3 totals 13 residues. Germline loops: CDR1 MRHNA, CDR2 SNTAGT. V was pared by 6 bases and J by 7 bases, with 13 bases between. CDR3 protein: CASSADRMNEQFF. In DNA form, the CDR3 reads TGTGCCAGCAGCGCAGACAGGATGAATGAGCAGTTCTTC.

The chain uses TRBV29-1 and TRBJ2-7; D may be TRBD1 (5 bases). V lost 6 bases to trimming and J lost 0 bases, with 9 bases between them. The CDR3 is made up of 12 amino acids. CDR1 is SQVTM, CDR2 ANQGSEA, per germline. As DNA, the CDR3 is TGCAGCGTAGGGGTAACCTCCTACGAGCAGTACTTC. It translates to CSVGVTSYEQYF.

The V and J genes are TRBV3-1 and TRBJ2-3; D unclear. Germline lookup yields CDR1 LGHDT and CDR2 YNNKEL (reference sequence). Trimming pared 1 base from V and 5 bases from J, leaving 10 bases between. This CDR3 comprises 14 residues. The CDR3 DNA reads TGTGCCAGCAGCCAAGGCGGAAGAGTAGATACGCAGTATTTT. Amino acids: CASSQGGRVDTQYF.

This clonotype was seen many times. J is TRBJ2-7 and V is TRBV20-1, with D unclear. With 5 bases removed from V and 0 bases from J, the gap between germline ends came to 11 bases. Germline V lookup: CDR1 DFQATT, CDR2 SNEGSKA (reference sequence). The CDR3 totals 13 residues. The DNA for the CDR3 is TGCAGTGCTCCGGGCGCGCTCTCCTACGAGCAGTACTTC. This translates into CSAPGALSYEQYF.

The chain is built from TRBV10-1 and TRBJ2-3, with D possibly being TRBD1 (6 bases). Per the germline V gene, CDR1 is WNHNN and CDR2 is SYGVQD (reference sequence). The V and J ends lost 0 bases and 0 bases respectively, with 13 bases between them. The CDR3 runs to 17 residues. The CDR3 DNA reads as TGCGCCAGCAGTGAGTCGGGGGCAGCCAGAAGCACAGATACGCAGTATTTT. This translates into CASSESGAARSTDTQYF.

This clonotype was picked up a small number of times. This chain joins TRBV9 and TRBJ2-5; D might be TRBD1 (6 bases). The germline CDR1 and CDR2 sequences are SGDLS and YYNGEE. V lost 0 bases, J lost 2 bases, and 14 bases lay in between. This CDR3 comprises 16 residues. In DNA, the CDR3 is TGTGCCAGCAGCGTAGGTGAGGGCGGACAGCAAGAGACCCAGTACTTC. Translating gives CASSVGEGGQQETQYF. The whole variable domain, remainder taken from reference TRBV9 and TRBJ2-5, is DSGVTQTPKHLITATGQRVTLRCSPRSGDLSVYWYQQSLDQGLQFLIQYYNGEERAKGNILERFSAQQFPDLHSELNLSSLELGDSALYFCASSVGEGGQQETQYFGPGTRLLVL.

Comment on this clonotype: One end of the junction fails to match germline, which may point to a read error. The chain links TRBV20-1 to TRBJ2-1; D may be TRBD2 (7 bases). CDR3 length: 16 residues. The germline V gene has CDR1 DFQATT and CDR2 SNEGSKA (reference sequence). CDR3 sequence reads: CCAKRGVGGSYNEQFF. CDR3 coding DNA: TGCTGTGCTAAGAGGGGGGTGGGAGGGTCCTACAATGAGCAGTTCTTC.

This clonotype was seen more than once but under ten times. The chain combines TRBV12-3 or TRBV12-4 with TRBJ2-3, with 7 bases that match TRBD2. The CDR3 has 16 residues. The trim removed 3 bases at V and 5 bases at J, leaving 11 bases unmatched. The CDR3 here is CASSLSIAGVVDTQYF. CDR3 nucleotides: TGTGCCAGCAGTTTGTCGATCGCGGGAGTGGTAGATACGCAGTATTTT.

The sample holds many counts of this clonotype. The chain carries TRBV9 and TRBJ2-2, with TRBD1 as a possible D gene (5 bases). The CDR3 has 15 amino acids. CDR1 and CDR2 from the germline V gene are SGDLS and YYNGEE. V gave up 3 bases and J gave up 3 bases, with 12 bases separating them. This CDR3 reads CASSGKGADTGELFF. The CDR3 DNA follows: TGTGCCAGCAGCGGAAAAGGGGCGGACACCGGGGAGCTGTTTTTT.

This clonotype occurred many times. The chain recombines TRBV29-1 with TRBJ2-3, with a tentative D call TRBD2 (6 bases). The CDR3 spans 13 residues. Between the trimmed V and J ends, which lost 7 bases and 1 base, there was a span of 12 bases. Germline CDR1 reads SQVTM; CDR2 reads ANQGSEA. The CDR3: CSGEEGGTDTQYF. In DNA form, the CDR3 reads TGCAGCGGGGAGGAAGGGGGCACAGATACGCAGTATTTT.

This clonotype was observed a handful of times. The chain carries TRBV6-1 and TRBJ2-7; 10 nucleotides align to TRBD1. The trim removed 3 bases at V and 5 bases at J, leaving 4 bases unmatched. Germline CDR1 reads MNHNS; CDR2 reads SASEGT. CDR3 length: 14 residues. The CDR3 nucleotides read TGTGCCAGCAGTGAGACAGGGGGCGAGGACGAGCAGTACTTC. Translated, it gives CASSETGGEDEQYF.

The V gene is TRBV29-1, the J gene TRBJ2-5, with TRBD2 identical over 7 bases. The junction had 8 bases not matched to a gene; V was cut back by 4 bases and J by 3 bases. This CDR3 contains 14 residues. Germline V gene lookup returns CDR1 SQVTM and CDR2 ANQGSEA. In DNA form, the CDR3 reads TGCAGCGTTGTTGCGGGAGCTGGGAAAGAGACCCAGTACTTC. Its protein is CSVVAGAGKETQYF.

This clonotype was detected a few times. The chain uses TRBV6-6 and TRBJ1-1; D is unresolved. V was trimmed by 2 bases and J by 6 bases, leaving 1 base between them. Germline CDR1 and CDR2: MNHNY and SVGAGI (reference sequence). The CDR3 totals 10 residues. The CDR3 DNA reads as TGTGCCAGCAGTTACGCTGAAGCTTTCTTT. Amino acid sequence: CASSYAEAFF.

The chain employs TRBV20-1 and TRBJ2-7; 7 bases align to TRBD1. J gave up 2 bases and V 7 bases, and 8 bases lay outside the gene matches. CDR3 length: 13 residues. Germline lookup yields CDR1 DFQATT and CDR2 SNEGSKA (reference sequence). Here the CDR3 DNA reads TGCAGTGTTAGGGACAGCCCAACCTACGAGCAGTACTTC. It specifies CSVRDSPTYEQYF.

This clonotype has more than one count but fewer than ten. The CDR3 sequence is CSVLGQGAYEKLFF. In DNA, the CDR3 is TGCAGCGTTTTGGGGCAGGGGGCATATGAAAAACTGTTTTTT. V usage is TRBV29-1 and J usage is TRBJ1-4; 8 bases line up with TRBD1. From germline, CDR1 is SQVTM and CDR2 ANQGSEA. This CDR3 spans 14 amino acids. The V gene end was trimmed by 5 bases and the J gene end by 6 bases; junction bases not matched to a gene: 8.

The chain employs TRBV5-1 and TRBJ2-7; 8 positions match TRBD2. Germline loops: CDR1 SGHRS, CDR2 YFSETQ. V dropped 0 bases and J dropped 1; count of bases not matched to a gene: 3. This CDR3 contains 15 residues. As DNA, the CDR3 is TGCGCCAGCAGCTTGGTATCTAGCGGGTCCTACGAGCAGTACTTC. Translation: CASSLVSSGSYEQYF.

On this clonotype: Its ends do not fully match the called genes, so a read error is possible. This sequence joins TRBV9 and TRBJ2-5, with D perhaps assigned TRBD1 or TRBD2 (5 bases each). The CDR3 extends over 14 amino acids. The germline V gene has CDR1 SGDLS and CDR2 YYNGEE. As DNA, the CDR3 is TGTGCCAGCAGCCGTTGGGGGAACCAAGGGACCCAGTACTTC. This codes for CASSRWGNQGTQYF.

This clonotype has a handful of counts. This chain connects TRBV5-1 to TRBJ2-2, with D hard to call. V lost 1 base and J lost 6, with 13 bases in between. Looked up from germline, CDR1 is SGHRS and CDR2 is YFSETQ. This CDR3 spans 15 amino acids. The CDR3: CASSLRLVGAGELFF. The CDR3 DNA sequence: TGCGCCAGCAGCTTGCGCCTAGTTGGGGCCGGGGAGCTGTTTTTT.

The chain recombines TRBV3-1 with TRBJ2-1; tentatively, D is TRBD2 (5 bases). Germline V gives CDR1 LGHDT, CDR2 YNNKEL (reference sequence). V was clipped by 11 bases and J by 9 bases, with 26 bases between them. The CDR3 is 15 amino acids. This CDR3 reads CACCQVSGSGSEQFF. CDR3 sequence (DNA): TGTGCCTGCTGCCAAGTAAGTGGGAGTGGCAGTGAGCAGTTCTTC.

This chain connects TRBV24-1 to TRBJ2-1, with 7 positions matching TRBD2. CDR1 is KGHDR and CDR2 is SFDVKD in the germline V gene. The V gene end was trimmed by 5 bases and the J gene end by 9 bases; junction bases not matched to a gene: 12. This CDR3 has 15 residues. CDR3 in DNA: TGTGCCACCAGTGGGGCCGGGGAGGGCCAGATTGAGCAGTTCTTC. Translation: CATSGAGEGQIEQFF.

This clonotype was counted at least ten times. V is TRBV5-1 and J is TRBJ1-5; the D gene is possibly TRBD1 (6 bases). The CDR3 consists of 14 residues. Trimming pared 2 bases from V and 3 bases from J, leaving 9 bases between. Germline CDR1 reads SGHRS; CDR2 reads YFSETQ. CDR3 amino acids: CASSLDRNNQPQHF. The CDR3 DNA reads as TGCGCCAGCAGCTTAGACAGGAACAATCAGCCCCAGCATTTT.

This chain links TRBV20-1 with TRBJ2-3, with 10 nucleotides matching TRBD2. The V gene's germline CDR1 is DFQATT and CDR2 SNEGSKA (reference sequence). The CDR3 spans 15 residues. J gave up 6 bases and V 0 bases, and 6 bases lay outside the gene matches. The CDR3 sequence: CSARDPLAGVDTQYF. The CDR3 DNA reads as TGCAGTGCTAGAGATCCCCTAGCGGGAGTCGATACGCAGTATTTT.

This clonotype was recorded many times. The chain employs TRBV4-3 and TRBJ2-1, with D perhaps matching TRBD2 (7 bases). This CDR3 is built from 16 residues. V shed 4 bases and J shed 7 bases, with 20 bases lying between them. The germline gives CDR1 LGHNA, CDR2 YSLEER. In DNA form, the CDR3 reads TGCGCCAGCAGCCGGGAGGGGGGGACCAACCCTAATGAGCAGTTCTTC. Encoded protein: CASSREGGTNPNEQFF.

This clonotype was seen at least ten times. V gene TRBV20-1 combines with J gene TRBJ2-1; D not resolved. The CDR3 is 11 residues long. From germline, CDR1 is DFQATT and CDR2 SNEGSKA (reference sequence). Trimming removed 2 bases at V and 5 bases at J, with 4 bases between. CDR3 in amino acids: CSARPNNEQFF. The CDR3 region has the DNA TGCAGTGCTAGACCTAACAATGAGCAGTTCTTC.

This clonotype was observed at least ten times. The J gene is TRBJ2-2, the V gene TRBV24-1, with 9 bases lining up with TRBD1. The CDR3 is 16 residues long. Germline lookup yields CDR1 KGHDR and CDR2 SFDVKD. Losses at the gene ends were 4 bases for V and 5 bases for J; bases not matched to a gene: 7. CDR3 region: CATSDPGTGPTGELFF. CDR3 nucleotide sequence: TGTGCCACCAGTGACCCCGGGACAGGGCCAACCGGGGAGCTGTTTTTT.

Concerning this clonotype itself: Its ends do not fully match the called genes, so a read error is possible. J is TRBJ2-1 and V is TRBV20-1; 11 bases are a match to TRBD2. Germline CDR1 DFQATT, CDR2 SNEGSKA (reference sequence). The CDR3 sequence is 17 residues long. In DNA, the CDR3 is TGCTGTGCTAGAATAATGGGACTAGCGGAAGGCAGAAATGAGCAGTTCTTC. This sequence encodes CCARIMGLAEGRNEQFF.

V is TRBV20-1 and J is TRBJ2-1, with TRBD2 as a possible D gene (5 bases). CDR3 size: 14 residues. Trimming shortened V by 5 bases and J by 4 bases, and 15 bases separated the two germline ends. Germline V gene data show CDR1 as DFQATT and CDR2 as SNEGSKA (reference sequence). CDR3 protein: CSALDSIRYNEQFF. In nucleotides, the CDR3 is TGCAGTGCTTTGGACTCGATACGTTACAATGAGCAGTTCTTC.

This clonotype was observed a few times. The chain employs TRBV25-1 and TRBJ2-7; D uncertain. Trimming took 3 bases from V and 2 from J, leaving 5 bases between them. The length of the CDR3 is 12 residues. Germline CDR1 and CDR2: MGHDK and SYGVNS. CDR3 in amino acids: CASSDQTYEQYF. DNA for the CDR3: TGTGCCAGCAGTGACCAGACCTACGAGCAGTACTTC.